This T cell receptor beta chain was obtained from a study of cytomegalovirus exposure and HLA in healthy donors listed by TCRdb under 2017. Broadly, across the study: In an earlier analysis of 587 of the donors, approximately 260 Gb of sequence data and 90 million to 130 million unique TCR beta sequences from some 170 million T cells were reported. In a later analysis, previously published TCR beta repertoires from roughly 710 donors were re-analyzed and high-resolution HLA genotyping was added so that TCR occurrence patterns could be studied. The aim of the study was to test whether cataloging public T cell receptors could identify signatures of past pathogen exposure. Because of strong linkage in the cohort, a few DR-DQ haplotypes were treated as single units for association and clustering. Among roughly 400 genotyped donors of the cohort, an average of about 220,000 unique TCR beta nucleotide sequences was sequenced per donor, of which about 20% were non-productive. An earlier analysis of several hundred of the donors applied high-throughput TCR beta sequencing to assess whether each TCR beta V gene segment acted as functional or pseudogenic. Of the 398 genotyped donors, approximately 80% fell in the genetic ancestry cluster associated with self-reported Caucasian donors. An early release that covered about 600 HLA-typed donors contained around 330 gigabases of sequencing data and some 87 million unique TCR sequences. In a later genetic analysis, genome-wide SNP genotypes for about 55% of the 666 donors were used, and that subset was treated as a discovery cohort. Rather than using new phenotypic data, the later analysis identified candidate immune exposures from TCR beta sequences and from how often those sequences occurred across donors. Alongside the repertoire data, information on donor age, sex, ethnicity and CMV serostatus was compiled. In addition to the first cohort of approximately 650 subjects, a separate validation cohort of 100 to 150 different subjects was used. Using immunosequencing, the study profiled T cell repertoires from 666 subjects and related those repertoires to cytomegalovirus serostatus. Typing coverage varied by locus: roughly 629-630 donors for A, B, C, DRB1 and DQB1; roughly 520 for DQA1; more than 600 for DPA1; 400 to 480 for DPB1. Every discovery cohort repertoire had been produced on one sequencing platform. Both class I and class II loci were covered by HLA typing, at four-digit resolution. High-throughput TCR immunosequencing, statistical association of individual TCRs with disease status, and machine learning were combined to predict cytomegalovirus infection status.

This clone was recorded a few times. No cognate antigen has been identified for it. Base qualities are not at hand, and no much larger clone is one base apart. In total, approximately 700 healthy bone marrow donors made up the cohort. Cohort members were all nominally healthy when sampled, although unrecorded immune exposures were likely present. The donor was CMV seronegative and belonged to the group of around 400 seronegative cohort members. Every donor gave a peripheral blood sample, and the peripheral blood mononuclear cells from that sample were used for TCR beta sequencing. Genomic DNA was extracted from the blood cell samples with the Qiagen DNeasy Blood Extraction Kit. The germline V gene sets CDR1 to SGHTA and CDR2 to FQGTGA. The CDR3 covers 14 residues, taking in both the cysteine and the phenylalanine. Of the read, only the CDR3 DNA is kept; its 42 bases are in frame from base 1. V is pruned by 5 bases and J by 6 bases, leaving 7 bases of the junction without a gene match.

Overall study results and their limits: Seventeen rarely observed V segments, including chromosome 9 orphons, were excluded from the earlier analysis of several hundred of the donors because counts were too low. Specific HLA alleles were associated with 18,000 or so TCR beta sequences at a false discovery rate of 0.05 in a later analysis. A later genetic analysis associated a missense DCLRE1C variant with V-gene and J-gene trimming of TCR beta chains, and an independent cohort replicated the association. A later analysis found that TCR association rates varied across HLA loci, with DRB1 alleles showing the most associated TCRs and HLA-C alleles the fewest. Some IMGT-functional V segments, including TRBV6-2 and TRBV6-3, could not be distinguished by the 87-base-pair reads and were therefore excluded. Correlated functional status among segregating V segments might reflect linkage disequilibrium, but an unknown experimental factor could not be ruled out. In a later analysis, most CMV-associated TCR beta chains were found to appear HLA-restricted, with HLA associations seemingly driven largely by CMV exposure. According to the authors, the approach could potentially be generalized to other disease states and immunological phenotypes. A later genetic analysis reported fewer N-insertions in productive TCRs among donors in an Asian-associated ancestry cluster than the roughly 620-donor mean. The classifier was reported to diagnose cytomegalovirus status with high specificity and sensitivity in both the original cohort and the validation cohort. Because some donors lacked HLA typing at each locus, the association tests relied only on the typed subset. When HLA alleles, especially DR and DQ, strongly co-occurred, TCR associations were difficult to assign to individual alleles. In vitro tests confirmed that a few of the cytomegalovirus-associated TCR beta chains recognize cytomegalovirus antigens. In a later analysis, several top co-occurrence clusters were reported to appear linked to parvovirus B19, influenza, CMV and Epstein-Barr virus. A further reported finding was that TCR beta sequences accurately predicted the HLA-A and HLA-B alleles for most subjects in the first cohort. A group of highly shared sequence variants was considered likely to be a technical artifact of the sequencing pipeline. Presence/absence analyses assumed roughly uniform sequencing depth across donors, an assumption that may not hold. CMV serostatus was the only immune exposure information available for the cohort. The cohort was sequenced for TCR beta chains only, and without alpha or paired-chain data the features that could be detected were limited. The study listed 150 to 200 TCR beta chains as associated with cytomegalovirus. Compared with equally common non-associated chains, HLA-associated TCR beta chains in a later analysis were more clonally expanded and had lower generation probabilities. Across donors, most TCR sequences were observed very rarely, whereas some public TCRs were present in many individuals. In an earlier analysis of several hundred of the donors, most TCR beta V segments were observed in productive rearrangements about 87% or about 30% of the time, broadly matching IMGT annotations.

The method was the immunoSEQ multiplex PCR assay. The multiplex PCR relied on a mix of 60 forward primers for TCR Vbeta segments and 13 reverse primers for TCR Jbeta segments. The CDR3 region of rearranged TCR beta genes was amplified from genomic DNA by a multiplex PCR assay. The amplified TCR beta libraries were sequenced on the Illumina HiSeq System as 87-base-pair reads. The source study handled its data this way. A later analysis tallied 75 million to 85 million unique TCR beta chains across the 640 or so repertoires, and approximately 12 million of those chains were shared by two or more donors. A nearest-neighbor algorithm error-corrected the raw reads and collapsed the reads into unique sequences, merging closely related sequences to remove PCR and sequencing errors. CDR3 sequences were aligned to IMGT reference sequences to assign V, D and J gene segments. Each retained sequence needed at least a six-nucleotide match to both a V gene segment and a J gene segment. Rearrangements were called productive when the CDR3 lacked stop codons and stayed in frame with V and J; all others were non-productive. Following IMGT convention, CDR3 was defined as the stretch from the second conserved V-encoded cysteine to the conserved J-encoded phenylalanine. The earlier analysis of 587 of the donors excluded any sequence lacking an unambiguous match to a single V gene segment. In an earlier analysis of about 590 of the donors, a V segment was called functional when productive rearrangements were above 56.7%, and segregating when the standard deviation between donors exceeded 5%. A statistical classification framework was developed to diagnose cytomegalovirus status using the catalog of TCR beta chain sequences. V and J gene assignment, in a later analysis, came from comparing TCR nucleotide sequences with IMGT/GENE-DB human TR gene sequences. A later analysis assigned CDR3 sequences and most-parsimonious VDJ recombination scenarios with the TCRdist pipeline. In a later analysis, each TCR beta chain was defined by its CDR3 amino acid sequence together with its V-gene family, and reads lacking a unique V-gene family were excluded. To address suspected cross-contamination and a sequencing artifact, a later analysis removed approximately 600 highly shared, low-generation-probability nucleotide sequences. In a later analysis, a clonal expansion index was calculated for each public chain from normalized within-repertoire ranks of inferred template counts. A later analysis computed generation probabilities with a VDJ recombination model fitted to out-of-frame rearrangements, and checked the results against IGoR. In a later analysis, hypergeometric tests were used to score TCR-TCR, TCR-HLA and TCR-CMV co-occurrence, with a repertoire-size bias correction applied to TCR pairs. In a later analysis, false discovery rates were estimated by permuting HLA or CMV assignments 20 times. A later analysis grouped co-occurring TCRs with DBSCAN, adding TCRdist sequence similarity when clustering within HLA-allele-positive subsets. Co-occurrence clustering excluded repertoires with fewer than 30,000 or more than 120,000 public chains, plus five with anomalous nucleotide sharing. In TCRdb, the immuneACCESS table is reduced to in-frame sequences with V and J assigned. These tables do not hold every clone; where another copy was compared, an unresolved V gene accounts for under half, and the others remain unexplained. V and J calls and clone size are copied from that table; D and trimming were computed from the DNA. Across this sample there are roughly 120,000 clones, with less than 90% seen only once. The ten largest account for 0.2% to 0.3% of the sample.

Here the chain combines TRBV7-3 and TRBJ2-3, with 8 bases matching TRBD1. The sequence derives from a man aged 45 to 65 in good health and CMV-seronegative. Sequencing was performed on PBMCs. The CDR3 is CASSQGQGADTQYF. Read as DNA, the sequence is TGTGCCAGCAGCCAAGGACAGGGCGCGGATACGCAGTATTTT.